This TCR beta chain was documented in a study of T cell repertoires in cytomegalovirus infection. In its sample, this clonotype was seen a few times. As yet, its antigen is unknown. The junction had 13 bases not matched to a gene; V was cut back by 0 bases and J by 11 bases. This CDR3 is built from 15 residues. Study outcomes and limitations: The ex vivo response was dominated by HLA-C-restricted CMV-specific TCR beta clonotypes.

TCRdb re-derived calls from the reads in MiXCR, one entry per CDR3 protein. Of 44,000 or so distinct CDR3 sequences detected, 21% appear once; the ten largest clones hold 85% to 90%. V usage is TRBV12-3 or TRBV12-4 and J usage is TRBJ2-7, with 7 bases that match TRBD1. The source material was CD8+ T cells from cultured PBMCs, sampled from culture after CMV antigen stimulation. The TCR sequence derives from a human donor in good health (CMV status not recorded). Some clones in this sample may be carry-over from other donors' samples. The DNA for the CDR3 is TGTGCCAGCAGTTTAGCGGGTGCCTTAGACAGGGTAAAGTACTTC. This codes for CASSLAGALDRVKYF.